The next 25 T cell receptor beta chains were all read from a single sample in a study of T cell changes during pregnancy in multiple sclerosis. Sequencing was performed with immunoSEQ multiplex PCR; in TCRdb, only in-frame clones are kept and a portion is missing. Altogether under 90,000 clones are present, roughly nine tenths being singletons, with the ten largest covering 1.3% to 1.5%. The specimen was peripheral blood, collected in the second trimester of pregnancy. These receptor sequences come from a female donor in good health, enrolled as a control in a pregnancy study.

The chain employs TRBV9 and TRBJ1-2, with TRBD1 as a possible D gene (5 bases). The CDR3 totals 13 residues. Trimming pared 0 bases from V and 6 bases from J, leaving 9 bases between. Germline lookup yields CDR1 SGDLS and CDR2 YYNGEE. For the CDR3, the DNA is TGTGCCAGCAGCGTAGGGGCGGGGGATGGCTACACCTTC. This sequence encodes CASSVGAGDGYTF.

CDR3: CASSQELAGYNEQFF. The CDR3 region has the DNA TGTGCCAGCAGCCAAGAGTTAGCGGGGTACAATGAGCAGTTCTTC. The chain recombines TRBV4-2 with TRBJ2-1; 8 bases agree with TRBD2. The CDR3 runs to 15 residues. The J segment lost 4 bases and the V segment lost 0 bases, leaving 2 bases of the junction unmatched. In germline, CDR1 is LGHNA, CDR2 YNFKEQ.

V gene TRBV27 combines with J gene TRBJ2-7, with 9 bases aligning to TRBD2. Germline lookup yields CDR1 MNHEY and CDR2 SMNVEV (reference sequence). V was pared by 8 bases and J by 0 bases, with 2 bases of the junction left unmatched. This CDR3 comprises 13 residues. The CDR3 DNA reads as TGTGCCAGCGCGGGAGGGAACTCCTACGAGCAGTACTTC. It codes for CASAGGNSYEQYF.

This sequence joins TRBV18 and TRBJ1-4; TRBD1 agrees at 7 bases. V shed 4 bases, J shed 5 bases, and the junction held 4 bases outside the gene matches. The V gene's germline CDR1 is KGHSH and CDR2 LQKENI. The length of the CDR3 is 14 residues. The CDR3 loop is CASSLDRNNEKLFF. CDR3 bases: TGTGCCAGCTCACTGGACAGGAACAATGAAAAACTGTTTTTT.

Written as DNA, the CDR3 is TGTGCCAGCAGTTTATGGAGACAGGGAACAGATACGCAGTATTTT. Its protein product is CASSLWRQGTDTQYF. The chain couples TRBV28 to TRBJ2-3; 7 bases line up with TRBD1. Germline CDR1 reads MDHEN; CDR2 reads SYDVKM. The CDR3 spans 15 residues. Unmatched junction bases numbered 3, after V lost 0 bases and J lost 3 bases. The variable domain in full, with the rest retrieved from reference TRBV28 and TRBJ2-3, is DVKVTQSSRYLVKRTGEKVFLECVQDMDHENMFWYRQDPGLGLRLIYFSYDVKMKEKGDIPEGYSVSREKKERFSLILESASTNQTSMYLCASSLWRQGTDTQYFGPGTRLTVL.

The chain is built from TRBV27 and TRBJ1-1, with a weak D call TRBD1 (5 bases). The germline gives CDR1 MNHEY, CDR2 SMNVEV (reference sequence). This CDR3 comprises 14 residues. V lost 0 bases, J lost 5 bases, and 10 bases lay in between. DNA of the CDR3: TGTGCCAGCAGTTTATCCCAGGGTAGGACTGAAGCTTTCTTT. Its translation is CASSLSQGRTEAFF.

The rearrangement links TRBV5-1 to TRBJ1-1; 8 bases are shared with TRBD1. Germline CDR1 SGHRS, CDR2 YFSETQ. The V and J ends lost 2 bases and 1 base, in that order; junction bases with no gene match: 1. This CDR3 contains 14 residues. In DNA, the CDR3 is TGCGCCAGCAGCTTACAGGGGGGGAACACTGAAGCTTTCTTT. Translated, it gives CASSLQGGNTEAFF.

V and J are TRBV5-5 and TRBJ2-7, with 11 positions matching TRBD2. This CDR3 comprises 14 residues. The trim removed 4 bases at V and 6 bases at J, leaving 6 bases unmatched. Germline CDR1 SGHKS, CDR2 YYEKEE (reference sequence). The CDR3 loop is CASSPGTSGLEQYF. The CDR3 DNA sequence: TGTGCCAGCAGCCCCGGGACTAGCGGCCTCGAGCAGTACTTC.

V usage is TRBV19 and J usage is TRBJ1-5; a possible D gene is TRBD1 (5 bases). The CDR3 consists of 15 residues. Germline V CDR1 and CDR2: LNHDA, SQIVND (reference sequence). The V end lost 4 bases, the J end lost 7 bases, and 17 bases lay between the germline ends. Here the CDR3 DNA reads TGTGCCAGTAGTACCTGGGGGGACCGGGAACAGCCCCAGCATTTT. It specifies CASSTWGDREQPQHF.

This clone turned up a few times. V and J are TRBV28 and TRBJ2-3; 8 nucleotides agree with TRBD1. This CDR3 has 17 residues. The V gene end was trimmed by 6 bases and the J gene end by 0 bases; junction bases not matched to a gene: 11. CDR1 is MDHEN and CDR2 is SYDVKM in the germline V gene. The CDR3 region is CASRVVGQGSSTDTQYF. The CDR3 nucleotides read TGTGCCAGCAGGGTTGTCGGACAGGGCTCTAGCACAGATACGCAGTATTTT.

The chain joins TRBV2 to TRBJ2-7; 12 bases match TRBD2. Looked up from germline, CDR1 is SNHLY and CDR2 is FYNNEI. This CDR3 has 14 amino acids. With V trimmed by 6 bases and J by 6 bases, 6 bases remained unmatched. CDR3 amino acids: CASRGTSGSLEQYF. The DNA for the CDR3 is TGTGCCAGCAGGGGGACTAGCGGGTCCCTCGAGCAGTACTTC.

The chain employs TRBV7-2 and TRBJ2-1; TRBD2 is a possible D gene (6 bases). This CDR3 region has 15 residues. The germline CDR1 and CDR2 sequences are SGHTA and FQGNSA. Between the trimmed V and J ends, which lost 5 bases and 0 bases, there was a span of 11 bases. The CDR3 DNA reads TGTGCCAGCAGCATTAGCGGTACCTCCTACAATGAGCAGTTCTTC. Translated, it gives CASSISGTSYNEQFF.

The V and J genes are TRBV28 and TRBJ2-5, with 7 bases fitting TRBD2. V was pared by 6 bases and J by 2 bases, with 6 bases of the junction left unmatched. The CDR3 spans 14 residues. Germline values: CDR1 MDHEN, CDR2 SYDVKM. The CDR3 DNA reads TGTGCCAGCAGGGAGCGGGGTCGGCAAGAGACCCAGTACTTC. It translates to CASRERGRQETQYF.

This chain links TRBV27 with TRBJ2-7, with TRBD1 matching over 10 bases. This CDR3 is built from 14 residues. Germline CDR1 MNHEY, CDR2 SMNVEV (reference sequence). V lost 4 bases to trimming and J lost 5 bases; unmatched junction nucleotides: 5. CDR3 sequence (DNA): TGTGCCAGCAGTTCGACAGGGGGCAGGGACGAGCAGTACTTC. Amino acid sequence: CASSSTGGRDEQYF.

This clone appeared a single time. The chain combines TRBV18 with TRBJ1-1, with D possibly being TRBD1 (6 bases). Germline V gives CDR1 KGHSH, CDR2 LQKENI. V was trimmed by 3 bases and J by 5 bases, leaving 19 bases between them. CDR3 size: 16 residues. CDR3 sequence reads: CASSPVAGEGRTEAFF. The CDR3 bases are TGTGCCAGCTCACCGGTGGCAGGGGAGGGTAGGACTGAAGCTTTCTTT.

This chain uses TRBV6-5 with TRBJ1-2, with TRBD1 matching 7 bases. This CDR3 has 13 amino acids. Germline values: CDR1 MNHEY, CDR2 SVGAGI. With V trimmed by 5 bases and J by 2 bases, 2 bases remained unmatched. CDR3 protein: CASSEQGNYGYTF. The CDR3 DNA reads TGTGCCAGCAGTGAACAGGGGAACTATGGCTACACCTTC.

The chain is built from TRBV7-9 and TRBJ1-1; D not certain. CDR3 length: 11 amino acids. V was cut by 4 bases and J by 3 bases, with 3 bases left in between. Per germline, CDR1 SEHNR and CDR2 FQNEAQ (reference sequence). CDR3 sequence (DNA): TGTGCCAGCAGCTCTTACACTGAAGCTTTCTTT. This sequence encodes CASSSYTEAFF.

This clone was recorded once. CDR3 nucleotides: TGTGCCAGCAGCTTAGCAGCGGGAGGGCCAAATGAGCAGTTCTTC. Its protein is CASSLAAGGPNEQFF. The chain has TRBV7-9 and TRBJ2-1; 10 positions agree with TRBD2. The CDR3 totals 15 residues. Per the germline V gene, CDR1 is SEHNR and CDR2 is FQNEAQ (reference sequence). Trimming took 0 bases from V and 7 from J; bases not matched to a gene: 3. Drawing the rest from reference TRBV7-9 and TRBJ2-1, the complete variable domain is DTGVSQNPRHKITKRGQNVTFRCDPISEHNRLYWYRQTLGQGPEFLTYFQNEAQLEKSRLLSDRFSAERPKGSFSTLEIQRTEQGDSAMYLCASSLAAGGPNEQFFGPGTRLTVL.

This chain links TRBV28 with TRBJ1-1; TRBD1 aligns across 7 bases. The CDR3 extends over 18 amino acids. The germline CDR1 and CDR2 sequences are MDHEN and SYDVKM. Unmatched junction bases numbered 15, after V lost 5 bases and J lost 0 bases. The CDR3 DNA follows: TGTGCCAGCAGTATTCCTTCGGGGGACAGCCTCATGAACACTGAAGCTTTCTTT. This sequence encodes CASSIPSGDSLMNTEAFF.

The CDR3 sequence: CASRGNYRGPANTEAFF. CDR3 in DNA: TGTGCCAGCAGGGGAAATTACAGGGGGCCAGCCAACACTGAAGCTTTCTTT. The chain combines TRBV2 with TRBJ1-1; 9 bases agree with TRBD1. The CDR3 is 17 residues long. The germline gives CDR1 SNHLY, CDR2 FYNNEI. With V trimmed by 6 bases and J by 2 bases, 13 bases remained unmatched.

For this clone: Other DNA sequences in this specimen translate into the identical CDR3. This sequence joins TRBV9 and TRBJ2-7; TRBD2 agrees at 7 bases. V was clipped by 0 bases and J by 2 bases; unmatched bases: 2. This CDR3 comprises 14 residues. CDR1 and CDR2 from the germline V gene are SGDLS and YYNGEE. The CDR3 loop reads CASSVGGGTYEQYF. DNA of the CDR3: TGTGCCAGCAGCGTAGGGGGAGGGACCTACGAGCAGTACTTC.

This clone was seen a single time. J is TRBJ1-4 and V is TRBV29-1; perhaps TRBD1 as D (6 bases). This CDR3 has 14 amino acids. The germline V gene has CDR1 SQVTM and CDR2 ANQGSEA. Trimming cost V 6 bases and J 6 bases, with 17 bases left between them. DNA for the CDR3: TGCAGCGTCCACGTGGCGGGGGCGGATGAAAAACTGTTTTTT. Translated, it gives CSVHVAGADEKLFF.

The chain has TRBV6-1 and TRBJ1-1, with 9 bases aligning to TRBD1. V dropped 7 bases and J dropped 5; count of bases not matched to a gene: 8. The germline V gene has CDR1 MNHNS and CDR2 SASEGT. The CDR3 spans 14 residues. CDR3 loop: CASTPGQGSTEAFF. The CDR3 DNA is TGTGCCAGCACCCCGGGACAGGGAAGTACTGAAGCTTTCTTT.

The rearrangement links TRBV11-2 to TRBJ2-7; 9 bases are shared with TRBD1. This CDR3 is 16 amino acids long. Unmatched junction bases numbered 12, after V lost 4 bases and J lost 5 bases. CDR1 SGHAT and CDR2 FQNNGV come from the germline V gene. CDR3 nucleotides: TGTGCCAGCAGCTCCCCCGGGGGGACAGGGCTCGACGAGCAGTACTTC. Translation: CASSSPGGTGLDEQYF.

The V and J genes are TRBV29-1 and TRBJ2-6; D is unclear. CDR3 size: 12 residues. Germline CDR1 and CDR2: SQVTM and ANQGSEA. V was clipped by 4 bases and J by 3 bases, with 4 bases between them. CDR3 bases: TGCAGCGTTGCGGTTGGGGCCAACGTCCTGACTTTC. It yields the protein CSVAVGANVLTF.